This TCR beta chain was profiled in a study of patients and donors after allogeneic stem cell transplantation. This clonotype was seen a handful of times. From germline, CDR1 is MNHEY and CDR2 SVGAGI. The CDR3 extends over 13 amino acids. V dropped 5 bases and J dropped 0 bases, with 7 bases sitting between them. TCRdb re-derived calls from the RT-PCR reads in MiXCR, one entry per CDR3 protein. The sample carries approximately 150,000 distinct CDR3 sequences, about 24% recorded once. This rearrangement joins TRBV6-5 to TRBJ1-2; D is unresolved. The sequencing input was blood, either unsorted or a sorted T cell fraction (not recorded which). The TCR sequence derives from a human donor who was either an allogeneic HSCT recipient or a stem cell or donor lymphocyte infusion donor (not recorded which). It is not recorded whose cells these are; they may come from a transplant donor. The CDR3 coding sequence is TGTGCCAGCAGTCGGGAGGCTAACTATGGCTACACCTTC. It yields the protein CASSREANYGYTF.